The rows below give T cell receptor beta chains drawn from one sample of a study of blood T cells in healthy people across ages. TCRdb processed the 5' RACE reads anew with MiXCR; each CDR3 protein has one entry. The profile shows around 900,000 distinct CDR3 sequences, roughly 47% of them singletons. The specimen was blood. All receptors derive from a woman in her fifties or sixties in good health. Each CDR3 is given with its conserved first and last residue. A D gene is named only where the DNA matches it firmly. The size entry is marked missing in some rows and otherwise reads once, few, many or a size class.

TRBV6-6	NA	TRBJ1-5	NA	CASSENNQPQHF	TGTGCCAGCAGTGAGAACAATCAGCCCCAGCATTTT
TRBV9	once	TRBJ2-7	TRBD1	CASSVGTATSYEQYF	TGTGCCAGCAGCGTGGGGACAGCAACCTCCTACGAGCAGTACTTC
TRBV11-2	NA	TRBJ2-7	TRBD2	CASSPQREGRYEQYF	TGTGCCAGCAGCCCCCAGCGGGAGGGCCGCTACGAGCAGTACTTC
TRBV7-2	NA	TRBJ2-1	TRBD2	CASSSGLAGTSYNEQFF	TGTGCCAGCAGCTCCGGATTAGCGGGGACATCCTACAATGAGCAGTTCTTC
TRBV6-4	few	TRBJ2-1	NA	CASSKEAANEQFF	TGTGCCAGCAGTAAGGAAGCGGCCAATGAGCAGTTCTTC
TRBV21-1	NA	TRBJ1-2	NA	CASSPRDRIYGYTF	TGTGCCAGCAGCCCTAGGGACAGGATCTATGGCTACACCTTC
TRBV20-1	NA	TRBJ2-1	TRBD2	CSARVLLREGPNSYNEQFF	TGCAGTGCTAGGGTCCTCTTGCGGGAGGGCCCGAACTCCTACAATGAGCAGTTCTTC
TRBV7-6	NA	TRBJ2-7	NA	CASSGGGGLHYEQYF	TGTGCCAGCAGCGGGGGGGGCGGGCTACACTACGAGCAGTACTTC
TRBV15	NA	TRBJ2-7	NA	CATSRDVMNYEQYF	TGTGCCACCAGCAGAGATGTAATGAACTACGAGCAGTACTTC
TRBV12-3/TRBV12-4	NA	TRBJ1-6	NA	CASSPGVSGSPLHF	TGTGCCAGCAGTCCAGGGGTTTCTGGTTCACCCCTCCACTTT
TRBV5-1	few	TRBJ2-3	TRBD1	CASSRDRGRGDTQYF	TGCGCCAGCAGCCGTGACAGGGGGCGAGGGGATACGCAGTATTTT
TRBV29-1	many	TRBJ2-7	NA	CSVAGQTYEQYF	TGCAGCGTTGCAGGACAGACCTACGAGCAGTACTTC
TRBV10-3	NA	TRBJ1-1	TRBD1	CAISGVSGDRRDTEAFF	TGTGCCATCAGTGGGGTCAGCGGGGACAGACGGGACACTGAAGCTTTCTTT
TRBV20-1	NA	TRBJ2-1	NA	CSAWRGRSSYNEQFF	TGCAGTGCCTGGCGGGGGCGCAGCTCCTACAATGAGCAGTTCTTC
TRBV30	NA	TRBJ2-7	NA	CASKTTYEQYF	TGTGCCTCAAAAACTACATACGAGCAGTACTTC
TRBV6-5	once	TRBJ2-2	TRBD2	CASSYKEGLAGGTGELFF	TGTGCCAGCAGTTATAAGGAAGGACTAGCGGGTGGGACCGGGGAGCTGTTTTTT
TRBV4-3	NA	TRBJ2-5	TRBD2	CASSQSGTPRETQYF	TGCGCCAGCAGCCAAAGCGGGACTCCTCGGGAGACCCAGTACTTC
TRBV28	NA	TRBJ2-5	NA	CASAITGSFSGTGAETQYF	TGTGCCAGCGCTATAACCGGCAGTTTCTCGGGGACGGGGGCAGAGACCCAGTACTTC
TRBV6-2/TRBV6-3	NA	TRBJ2-1	TRBD2	CASEPLAGYNEQFF	TGTGCCAGCGAACCCCTAGCGGGATACAATGAGCAGTTCTTC
TRBV20-1	few	TRBJ2-7	NA	CSATPGTFTYEQYF	TGCAGTGCTACTCCTGGGACATTCACCTACGAGCAGTACTTC
TRBV20-1	NA	TRBJ2-4	NA	CSAPDWGRENIQYF	TGCAGTGCTCCCGACTGGGGAAGAGAAAACATTCAGTACTTC
TRBV12-3/TRBV12-4	NA	TRBJ1-2	NA	CASSWVGQGDTF	TGTGCCAGCAGTTGGGTAGGGCAGGGCGACACCTTC
TRBV28	NA	TRBJ2-3	NA	CASSALQVGWSTDTQYF	TGTGCCAGCAGCGCGCTACAGGTTGGGTGGAGCACAGATACGCAGTATTTT
TRBV20-1	NA	TRBJ2-5	NA	CSARNNIAPSYNEQYF	TGCAGTGCTAGAAATAATATCGCCCCCTCCTACAATGAGCAGTACTTC
TRBV14	few	TRBJ2-3	TRBD2	CASSQAGLAGTDTQYF	TGTGCCAGCAGCCAAGCCGGACTAGCGGGCACAGATACGCAGTATTTT
TRBV20-1	NA	TRBJ2-1	NA	CSAPTDWNEQFF	TGCAGTGCTCCAACTGACTGGAATGAGCAGTTCTTC
TRBV28	many	TRBJ2-5	NA	CASSFAETQYF	TGTGCCAGCAGCTTTGCAGAGACCCAGTACTTC
TRBV15	NA	TRBJ2-3	TRBD2	CATSPSGRADTQYF	TGTGCCACCAGCCCTAGCGGGAGGGCGGATACGCAGTATTTT
TRBV7-6	NA	TRBJ1-1	TRBD1	CASSSRQGSPNTEAFF	TGTGCCAGCAGCTCCAGACAGGGAAGCCCTAACACTGAAGCTTTCTTT
TRBV7-8	NA	TRBJ2-7	NA	CASSLRAGRYNEQYF	TGTGCCAGCAGCTTGAGGGCAGGGAGATACAATGAGCAGTACTTC
TRBV5-6	NA	TRBJ2-1	TRBD1	CASSGTVYNEQFF	TGTGCCAGCAGCGGGACAGTTTACAATGAGCAGTTCTTC
TRBV6-5	few	TRBJ1-5	NA	CASSYSHRDQPQHF	TGTGCCAGCAGTTACTCTCATCGGGATCAGCCCCAGCATTTT
TRBV20-1	few	TRBJ2-4	NA	CSAGRSSWGRRDNEQYF	TGCAGTGCTGGCCGATCCAGCTGGGGGCGGAGAGATAATGAGCAGTACTTC
TRBV27	once	TRBJ2-1	NA	CASTPRDRSYNEQFF	TGTGCCAGCACGCCCCGGGACCGAAGTTACAATGAGCAGTTCTTC
TRBV12-3/TRBV12-4	NA	TRBJ2-2	TRBD1	CASSSGTGDTGELFF	TGTGCCAGCAGTTCCGGGACAGGGGATACCGGGGAGCTGTTTTTT
TRBV7-9	NA	TRBJ2-5	NA	CASSAPGLQETQYF	TGTGCCAGCAGCGCGCCGGGACTCCAAGAGACCCAGTACTTT
TRBV6-1	NA	TRBJ1-2	TRBD1	CASSRTGELGYTF	TGTGCCAGCAGTCGGACAGGGGAGCTTGGCTACACCTTC
TRBV4-3	NA	TRBJ2-1	TRBD2	CASSQGGLAGKPEQFF	TGCGCCAGCAGCCAAGGGGGACTAGCGGGAAAGCCTGAGCAGTTCTTC
TRBV10-3	NA	TRBJ2-1	NA	CAISEPLGDNEQFF	TGTGCCATCAGTGAGCCACTGGGAGACAATGAGCAGTTCTTC
TRBV2	NA	TRBJ1-1	TRBD1	CASSRQTGFGTEAFF	TGTGCCAGCAGTAGACAGACAGGGTTTGGCACTGAAGCTTTCTTT
TRBV12-5	NA	TRBJ2-3	NA	CASGLRTDTQYF	TGTGCTAGTGGTCTGAGGACAGATACGCAGTATTTT
TRBV30	NA	TRBJ2-7	TRBD2	CAWSVGTTSEQYF	TGTGCCTGGAGCGTAGGGACTACGAGCGAGCAGTACTTC
TRBV11-1	NA	TRBJ2-2	NA	CASSLRAGDTGELFF	TGTGCCAGCAGCTTGAGGGCCGGGGACACTGGGGAGCTGTTTTTT
TRBV2	NA	TRBJ2-7	NA	CASSAGYNEQYF	TGTGCCAGCAGTGCTGGGTACAATGAGCAGTACTTC
TRBV7-9	NA	TRBJ1-4	TRBD1	CASSFGTGPNEKLFF	TGTGCCAGCAGCTTTGGGACAGGCCCTAATGAAAAACTGTTTTTT
TRBV10-3	NA	TRBJ2-3	NA	CAIRDEGDTQYF	TGTGCCATCAGGGACGAGGGGGATACGCAGTATTTT
TRBV4-2	few	TRBJ2-7	NA	CASSPAALIGTYEQYF	TGTGCCAGCAGCCCGGCGGCGCTCATTGGGACCTACGAGCAGTACTTC
TRBV7-8	NA	TRBJ2-5	NA	CASSLRNFETQYF	TGTGCCAGCAGCTTGAGAAACTTCGAGACCCAGTACTTC